This TCR beta chain was documented in a study of T-cell reconstitution after alpha-beta-depleted transplantation in children. Molecular barcoding with unique molecular identifiers was used for the TCRbeta library. A single record per CDR3 protein comes from TCRdb applying MiXCR to the PCR reads. Among roughly 200,000 distinct CDR3 sequences listed, around 7% were seen once. Germline V gene data show CDR1 as KGHDR and CDR2 as SFDVKD. V gave up 6 bases and J gave up 6 bases, with 7 bases separating them. The CDR3 has 12 residues. The specimen was PBMCs from the stem cell graft donor, collected from the stem cell graft. The receptor was derived from a human donor who donated a stem cell graft to a child with Wiskott-Aldrich syndrome. This chain links TRBV24-1 with TRBJ2-2; a weak D match, TRBD1 (5 bases). As DNA, the CDR3 is TGTGCCACCAGTAAGGGGTCCGGGGAGCTGTTTTTT. This encodes CATSKGSGELFF.